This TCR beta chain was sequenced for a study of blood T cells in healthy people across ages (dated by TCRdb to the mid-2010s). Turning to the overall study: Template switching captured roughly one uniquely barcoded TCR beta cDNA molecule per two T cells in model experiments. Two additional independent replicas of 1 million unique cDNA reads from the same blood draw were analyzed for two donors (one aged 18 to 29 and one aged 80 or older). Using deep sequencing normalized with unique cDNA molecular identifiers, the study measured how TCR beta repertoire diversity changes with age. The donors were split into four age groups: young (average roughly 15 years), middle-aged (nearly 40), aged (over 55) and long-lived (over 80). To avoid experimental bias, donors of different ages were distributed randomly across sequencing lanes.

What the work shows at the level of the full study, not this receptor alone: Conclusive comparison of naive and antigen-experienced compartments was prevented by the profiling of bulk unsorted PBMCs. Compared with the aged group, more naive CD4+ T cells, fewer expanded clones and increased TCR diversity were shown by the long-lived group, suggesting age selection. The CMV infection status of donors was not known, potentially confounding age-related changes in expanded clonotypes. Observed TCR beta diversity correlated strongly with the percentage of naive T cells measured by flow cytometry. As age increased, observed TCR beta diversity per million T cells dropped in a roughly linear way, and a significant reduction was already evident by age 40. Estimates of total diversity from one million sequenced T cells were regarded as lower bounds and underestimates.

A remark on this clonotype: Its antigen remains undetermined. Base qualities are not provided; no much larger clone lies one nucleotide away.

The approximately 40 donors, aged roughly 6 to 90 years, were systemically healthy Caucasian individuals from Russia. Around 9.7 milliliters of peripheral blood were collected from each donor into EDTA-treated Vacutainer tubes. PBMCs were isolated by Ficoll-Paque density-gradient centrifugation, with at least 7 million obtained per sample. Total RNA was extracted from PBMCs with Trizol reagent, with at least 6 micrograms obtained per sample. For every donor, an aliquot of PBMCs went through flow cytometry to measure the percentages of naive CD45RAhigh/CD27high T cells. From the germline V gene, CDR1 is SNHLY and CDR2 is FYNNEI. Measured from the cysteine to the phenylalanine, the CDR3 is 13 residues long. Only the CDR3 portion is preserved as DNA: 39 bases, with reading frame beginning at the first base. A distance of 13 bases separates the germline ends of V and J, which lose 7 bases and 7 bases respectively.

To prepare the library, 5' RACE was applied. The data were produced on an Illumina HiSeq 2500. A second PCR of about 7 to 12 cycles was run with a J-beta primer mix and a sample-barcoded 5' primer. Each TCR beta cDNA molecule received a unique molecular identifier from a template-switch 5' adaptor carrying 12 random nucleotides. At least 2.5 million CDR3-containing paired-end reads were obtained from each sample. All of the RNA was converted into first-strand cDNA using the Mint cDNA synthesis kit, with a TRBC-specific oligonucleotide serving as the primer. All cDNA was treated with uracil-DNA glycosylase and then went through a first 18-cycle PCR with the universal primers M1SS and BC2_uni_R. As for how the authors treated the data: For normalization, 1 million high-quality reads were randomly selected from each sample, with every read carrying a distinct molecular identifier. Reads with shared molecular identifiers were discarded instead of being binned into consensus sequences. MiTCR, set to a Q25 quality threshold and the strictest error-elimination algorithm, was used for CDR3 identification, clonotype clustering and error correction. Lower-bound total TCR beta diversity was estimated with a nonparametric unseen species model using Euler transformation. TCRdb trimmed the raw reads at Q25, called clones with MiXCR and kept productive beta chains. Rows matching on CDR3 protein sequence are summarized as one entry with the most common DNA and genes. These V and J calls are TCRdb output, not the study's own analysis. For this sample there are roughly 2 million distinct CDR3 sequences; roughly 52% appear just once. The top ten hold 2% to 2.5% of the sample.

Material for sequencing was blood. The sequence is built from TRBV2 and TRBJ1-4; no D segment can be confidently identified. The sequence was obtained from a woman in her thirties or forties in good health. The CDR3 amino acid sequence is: CASKGRLGEKLFF. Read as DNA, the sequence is TGTGCCAGCAAAGGGAGGCTCGGTGAAAAACTGTTTTTT.